The clone carrying this T cell receptor beta chain showed up many times. Its target is not known. RNA transcripts yielded amplified TCR beta CDR3 regions. HTBI primers were the set used in a first-round RT-PCR of the TCR CDR3. Via MiXCR, TCRdb re-called the multiplex PCR reads, giving one row per CDR3 protein. The sample carries about 610,000 distinct CDR3 sequences, roughly 15% recorded once. Clinical symptoms, serum thyroxine, TRAb, thyroid ultrasound and orbital computed tomography informed diagnoses. The CDR3 spans 12 residues. Germline CDR1 reads SQVTM; CDR2 reads ANQGSEA. The V end was cut by 1 base, the J end by 3 bases, with 7 bases between. These data come from a study of T cells in Graves' hyperthyroidism and ophthalmopathy. Study-wide findings and caveats: In blood, most of the thyroid clonotypes expanded above 0.001 were also present. For ophthalmopathy, model prediction preceded onset by a median 6.5 months.

The chain couples TRBV29-1 to TRBJ2-7; D perhaps matches TRBD2 (6 bases). Material: blood. The sequence was obtained from a woman aged 35 to 49 with Graves' ophthalmopathy. The CDR3 protein is CSVEVGSYEQYF. DNA for the CDR3: TGCAGCGTTGAAGTCGGGAGCTACGAGCAGTACTTC.